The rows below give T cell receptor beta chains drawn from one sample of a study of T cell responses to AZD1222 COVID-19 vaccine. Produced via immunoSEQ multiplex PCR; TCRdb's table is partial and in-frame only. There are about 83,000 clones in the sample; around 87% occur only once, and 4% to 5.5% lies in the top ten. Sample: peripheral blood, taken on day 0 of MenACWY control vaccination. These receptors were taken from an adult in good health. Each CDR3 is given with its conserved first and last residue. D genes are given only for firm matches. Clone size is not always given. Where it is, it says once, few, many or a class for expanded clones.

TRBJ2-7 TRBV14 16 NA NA CASSQGRGGTSYEQYF TGTGCCAGCAGCCAAGGAAGGGGGGGGACATCCTACGAGCAGTACTTC
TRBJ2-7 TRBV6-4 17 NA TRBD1 CASSDPLHGQVPYEQYF TGTGCCAGCAGTGACCCATTGCACGGACAGGTCCCCTACGAGCAGTACTTC
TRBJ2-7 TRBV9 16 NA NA CASSPLGSGSFYEQYF TGTGCCAGCAGCCCATTAGGTTCGGGATCCTTCTACGAGCAGTACTTC
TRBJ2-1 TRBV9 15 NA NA CASSASEGTYNEQFF TGTGCCAGCAGCGCTTCGGAGGGTACCTACAATGAGCAGTTCTTC
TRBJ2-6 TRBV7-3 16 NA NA CASSLRSGLLANVLTF TGTGCCAGCAGCCTTCGATCGGGACTCCTAGCCAACGTCCTGACTTTC
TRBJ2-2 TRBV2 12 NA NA CASSEALGELFF TGTGCCAGCAGTGAAGCGCTGGGGGAGCTGTTTTTT
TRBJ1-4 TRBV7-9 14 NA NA CASSSYGLSEKLFF TGTGCCAGCAGCTCGTACGGGTTGAGTGAAAAACTGTTTTTT
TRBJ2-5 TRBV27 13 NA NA CATRASSQETQYF TGTGCCACCCGGGCCAGTAGTCAAGAGACCCAGTACTTC
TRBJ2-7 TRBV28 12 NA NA CASSRPGYEQYF TGTGCCAGCAGCCGTCCAGGGTACGAGCAGTACTTC
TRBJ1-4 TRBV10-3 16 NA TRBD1 CAIRAGGAATNEKLFF TGTGCCATCAGAGCAGGGGGCGCGGCAACTAATGAAAAACTGTTTTTT
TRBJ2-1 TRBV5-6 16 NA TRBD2 CASSGLAGGRPKEQFF TGTGCCAGCAGCGGGTTAGCGGGAGGTCGCCCCAAAGAGCAGTTCTTC
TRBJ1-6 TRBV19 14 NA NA CASQTGSLGSPLHF TGTGCCAGCCAAACAGGCTCCCTAGGGTCACCCCTCCACTTT
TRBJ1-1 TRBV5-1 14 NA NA CASSLNVGGPEAFF TGCGCCAGCAGCTTGAATGTCGGGGGCCCTGAAGCTTTCTTT
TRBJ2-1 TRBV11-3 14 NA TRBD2 CASSLGLGGNEQFF TGTGCCAGCAGCTTGGGACTAGGAGGCAATGAGCAGTTCTTC
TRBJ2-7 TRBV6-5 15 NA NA CASSYNTGEVAEQYF TGTGCCAGCAGTTACAATACGGGAGAAGTGGCGGAGCAGTACTTC
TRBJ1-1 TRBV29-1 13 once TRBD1 CSVSGTANTEAFF TGCAGCGTCTCCGGGACAGCGAACACTGAAGCTTTCTTT
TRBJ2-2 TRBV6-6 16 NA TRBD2 CASRKAGVRNTGELFF TGTGCCAGCAGAAAAGCGGGAGTAAGGAACACCGGGGAGCTGTTTTTT
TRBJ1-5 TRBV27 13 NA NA CASSHADGQPQHF TGTGCCAGCAGTCATGCGGACGGTCAGCCCCAGCATTTT
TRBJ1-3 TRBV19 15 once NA CASSATTGSGNTIYF TGTGCCAGTAGTGCTACAACCGGCTCTGGAAACACCATATATTTT
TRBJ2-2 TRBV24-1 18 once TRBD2 CATSAPTGLAGDAGELFF TGTGCCACCAGTGCTCCCACCGGGCTAGCGGGAGACGCCGGGGAGCTGTTTTTT
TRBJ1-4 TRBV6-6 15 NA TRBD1 CASSYTGVGNEKLFF TGTGCCAGCAGTTACACAGGGGTGGGTAATGAAAAACTGTTTTTT
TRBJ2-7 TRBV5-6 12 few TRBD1 CASSSTGDEQYF TGTGCCAGCAGCTCGACAGGGGACGAGCAGTACTTC
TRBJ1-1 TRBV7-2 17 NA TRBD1 CASSLEFGTGENTEAFF TGTGCCAGCAGCTTAGAGTTTGGGACAGGGGAGAACACTGAAGCTTTCTTT
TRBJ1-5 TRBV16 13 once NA CASSPTGYQPQHF TGTGCCAGCAGCCCAACGGGGTATCAGCCCCAGCATTTT
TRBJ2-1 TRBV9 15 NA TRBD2 CASSVIAGEVNEQFF TGTGCCAGCAGCGTAATAGCGGGAGAGGTCAATGAGCAGTTCTTC
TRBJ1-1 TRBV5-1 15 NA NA CASSRYNLGNTEAFF TGCGCCAGCAGCCGATATAACTTGGGTAACACTGAAGCTTTCTTT
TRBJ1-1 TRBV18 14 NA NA CASSKNGENTEAFF TGTGCCAGCTCCAAAAACGGGGAGAACACTGAAGCTTTCTTT
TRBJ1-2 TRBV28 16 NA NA CASSWSLRSPLGDYTF TGTGCCAGCAGTTGGTCCCTGAGGTCTCCCTTAGGGGACTACACCTTC
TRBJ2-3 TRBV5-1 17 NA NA CASSTLNQGILTDTQYF TGCGCCAGCAGCACCCTTAACCAGGGTATCCTCACAGATACGCAGTATTTT
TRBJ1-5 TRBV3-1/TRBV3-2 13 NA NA CASSWDSNQPQHF TGTGCCAGCAGCTGGGACAGCAATCAGCCCCAGCATTTT
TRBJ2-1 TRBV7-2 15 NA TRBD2 CASSPPPLADGEQFF TGTGCCAGCAGCCCACCCCCACTAGCGGACGGAGAGCAGTTCTTC
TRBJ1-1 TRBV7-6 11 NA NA CASSLGEEAFF TGTGCCAGCAGCCTAGGGGAGGAAGCTTTCTTT
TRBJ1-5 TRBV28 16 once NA CASSSTSIQTGQPQHF TGTGCCAGCAGTTCAACTTCTATACAGACGGGTCAGCCCCAGCATTTT
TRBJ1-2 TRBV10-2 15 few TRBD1 CASSAGTGANYGYTF TGCGCCAGCAGTGCCGGGACAGGGGCTAACTATGGCTACACCTTC
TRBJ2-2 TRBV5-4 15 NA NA CASSLSETRTGELFF TGTGCCAGCAGCTTGTCTGAGACTAGGACCGGGGAGCTGTTTTTT
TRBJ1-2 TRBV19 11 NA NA CASSIWWGYTF TGTGCCAGTAGTATATGGTGGGGCTACACCTTC
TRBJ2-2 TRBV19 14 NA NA CASSSGRYGGELFF TGTGCCAGTAGTTCGGGGCGTTACGGGGGGGAGCTGTTTTTT
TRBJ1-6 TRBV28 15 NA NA CASSFLGGIGSPLHF TGTGCCAGCAGTTTTCTAGGGGGGATCGGTTCACCCCTCCACTTT
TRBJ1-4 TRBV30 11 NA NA CAWSMGEKLFF TGTGCCTGGAGTATGGGTGAAAAACTGTTTTTT
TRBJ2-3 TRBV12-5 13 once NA CASGLFDGDTQYF TGTGCTAGTGGTTTGTTTGATGGAGATACGCAGTATTTT
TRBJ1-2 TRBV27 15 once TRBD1 CASSSPSGGIYGYTF TGTGCCAGCAGTTCCCCCTCAGGGGGGATATATGGCTACACCTTC
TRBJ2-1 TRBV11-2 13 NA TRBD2 CASSFSGRDEQFF TGTGCCAGCAGCTTCAGCGGGAGAGATGAGCAGTTCTTC
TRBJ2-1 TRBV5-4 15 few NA CASSSVTGSYNEQFF TGTGCCAGCAGCTCGGTGACAGGTTCCTACAATGAGCAGTTCTTC
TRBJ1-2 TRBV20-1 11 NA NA CSARVQGSYTF TGCAGTGCTAGAGTTCAGGGAAGCTACACCTTC